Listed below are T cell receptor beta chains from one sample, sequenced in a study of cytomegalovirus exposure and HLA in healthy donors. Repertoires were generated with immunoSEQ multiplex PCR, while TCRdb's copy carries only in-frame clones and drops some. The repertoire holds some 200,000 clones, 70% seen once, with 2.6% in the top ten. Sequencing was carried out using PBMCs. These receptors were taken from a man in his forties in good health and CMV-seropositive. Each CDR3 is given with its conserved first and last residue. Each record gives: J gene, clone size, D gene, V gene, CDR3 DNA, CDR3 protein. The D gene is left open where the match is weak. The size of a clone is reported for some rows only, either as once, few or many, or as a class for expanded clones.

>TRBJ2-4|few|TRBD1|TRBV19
TGTGCCAGTAGTATAGGCTTCCGGGACAGACTAGCCAAAAACATTCAGTACTTC
CASSIGFRDRLAKNIQYF
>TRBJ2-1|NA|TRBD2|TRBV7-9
TGTGCCAGCAGCGGGGCGGGGGGCAATGAGCAGTTCTTC
CASSGAGGNEQFF
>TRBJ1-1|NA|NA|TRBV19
TGTGCCAGTAGTATAGCTTACAGGGTAACCGAATCTGAAGCTTTCTTT
CASSIAYRVTESEAFF
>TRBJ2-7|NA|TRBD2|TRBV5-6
TGTGCCAGCAGCTGGGGGTTAGCGGGGGGCCCGGGTGAGCAGTACTTC
CASSWGLAGGPGEQYF
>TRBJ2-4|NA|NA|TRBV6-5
TGTGCCAGCAGTCCCGGAAAAGGGGACATTCAGTACTTC
CASSPGKGDIQYF
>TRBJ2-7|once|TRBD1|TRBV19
TGTGCCAGTAGACCGGGACAGGGGTGGGCCGAGCAGTACTTC
CASRPGQGWAEQYF
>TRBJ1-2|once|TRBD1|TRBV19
TGTGCCAGTAGCCCTCAAACACAGGGGGCCCACTATGGCTACACCTTC
CASSPQTQGAHYGYTF
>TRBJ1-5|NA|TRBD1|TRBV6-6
TGTGCCAGCAGTTTCCCGACAGGGACTTCTCAGCCCCAGCATTTT
CASSFPTGTSQPQHF
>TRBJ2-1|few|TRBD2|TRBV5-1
TGCGCCAGCAGCTTCAGCGGGGGCTCCTACAATGAGCAGTTCTTC
CASSFSGGSYNEQFF
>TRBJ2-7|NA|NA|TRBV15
TGTGCCACCGGAAACCGAGACAGGCTCGGTTCCTACGAGCAGTACTTC
CATGNRDRLGSYEQYF
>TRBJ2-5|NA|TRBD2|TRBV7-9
TGTGCCAGCAGCCACCTAGCGGGGGAAGAGACCCAGTACTTC
CASSHLAGEETQYF
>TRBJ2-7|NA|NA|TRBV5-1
TGCGCCAGCAGCTTGGGGCGGAGCCACTCCTACGAGCAGTACTTC
CASSLGRSHSYEQYF
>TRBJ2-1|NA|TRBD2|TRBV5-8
TGTGCCAGCAGCCTCGCGACTAGCGGGGGTTTTGGTGAGCAGTTCTTC
CASSLATSGGFGEQFF
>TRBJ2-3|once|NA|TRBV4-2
TGTGCCAGCAGCCAAGTCGGTGGAGGGGCTGCAGATACGCAGTATTTT
CASSQVGGGAADTQYF
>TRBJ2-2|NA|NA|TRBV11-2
TGTGCCAGCAGCTTACTGGGGGCGGACACCGGGGAGCTGTTTTTT
CASSLLGADTGELFF
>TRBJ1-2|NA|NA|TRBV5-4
TGTGCCAGCAGCTCCCAGACAGTGTCTGACTATGGCTACACCTTC
CASSSQTVSDYGYTF
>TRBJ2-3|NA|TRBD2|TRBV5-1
TGCGCCAGCAACTTCCTTACTAGCGGGGGTGGAACAGATACGCAGTATTTT
CASNFLTSGGGTDTQYF
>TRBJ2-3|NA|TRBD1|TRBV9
TGTGCCAGCAGCTTCTACAGGGGGGATACGCAGTATTTT
CASSFYRGDTQYF
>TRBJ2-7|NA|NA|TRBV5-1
TGCGCCAGCAGCTTGGCGGTGTCCTCCTACGAGCAGTACTTC
CASSLAVSSYEQYF
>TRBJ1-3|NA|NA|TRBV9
TGTGCCAGCAGCCCAAGGACGGGAGGGACTGGAAACACCATATATTTT
CASSPRTGGTGNTIYF
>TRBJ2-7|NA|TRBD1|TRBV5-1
TGCGCCAGCAGCCTCGGACAGGTCCAAGGCTACGAGCAGTACTTC
CASSLGQVQGYEQYF
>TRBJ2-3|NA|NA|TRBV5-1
TGCGCCAGCAGCGCGGGGCGCACAGATACGCAGTATTTT
CASSAGRTDTQYF
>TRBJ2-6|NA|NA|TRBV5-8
TGTGCCAGCAGCTGGTTCCAGGGCTCTGGGGCCAACGTCCTGACTTTC
CASSWFQGSGANVLTF
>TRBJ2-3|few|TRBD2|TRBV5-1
TGCGCCAGCAGCTCCAGCGGGGGCGCAGATACGCAGTATTTT
CASSSSGGADTQYF
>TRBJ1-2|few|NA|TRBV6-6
TGTGCCAGCAGGTACGACAGTAACTATGGCTACACCTTC
CASRYDSNYGYTF
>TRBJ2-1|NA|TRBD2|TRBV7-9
TGTGCCAGCAGCCCCATGGCGGGGGTTCGGAATGAGCAGTTCTTC
CASSPMAGVRNEQFF
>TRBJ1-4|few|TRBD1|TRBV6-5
TGTGCGTTTTGGGACAGATCGAACGGAAAACTGTTTTTT
CAFWDRSNGKLFF
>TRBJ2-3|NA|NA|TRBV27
TGTGCCAGCAGCCCCTGGACAGCAGATACGCAGTATTTT
CASSPWTADTQYF
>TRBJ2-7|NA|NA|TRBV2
TGTGCCAGCAGGGACGGGACCTACGAGCAGTACTTC
CASRDGTYEQYF
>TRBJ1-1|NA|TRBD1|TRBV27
TGTGCCAGCAGTCCCGACAGGGGGCGAAGGGATGAAGCTTTCTTT
CASSPDRGRRDEAFF
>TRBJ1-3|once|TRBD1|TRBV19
TGTGCCAGTACCAGTTCTCGGGACAGAGCGAACACCATATATTTT
CASTSSRDRANTIYF
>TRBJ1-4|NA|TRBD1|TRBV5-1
TGCGCCAGCAGAGTACAGGGGGAGGAAAAACTGTTTTTT
CASRVQGEEKLFF
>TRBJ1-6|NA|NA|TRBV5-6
TGTGCCAGCAGCTCAGTGACAGTAAATTCACCCCTCCACTTT
CASSSVTVNSPLHF
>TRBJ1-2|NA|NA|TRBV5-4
TGTGCCAGCAGCTTGACAGGGAATGACGTGAATGGCTACACCTTC
CASSLTGNDVNGYTF
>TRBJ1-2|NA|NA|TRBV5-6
TGTGCCAGCAGCTTGGGGACAGCGCCTGGGGGTGGCTACACCTTC
CASSLGTAPGGGYTF
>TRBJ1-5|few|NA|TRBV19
TGTGCCAGTAGTCTATCTACCGGGGGGCCTCAGCCCCAGCATTTT
CASSLSTGGPQPQHF
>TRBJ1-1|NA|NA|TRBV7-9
TGTGCCAGCAGCCCGGCTGTCGACGGGGAAGCTTTCTTT
CASSPAVDGEAFF
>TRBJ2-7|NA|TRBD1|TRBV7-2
TGTGCCAGCAGCTCGGCTCTCAGGGGGGAGCAGTACTTC
CASSSALRGEQYF
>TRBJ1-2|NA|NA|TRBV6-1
TGTGCCAGCAGTCCCACAGGGAACTATGGCTACACCTTC
CASSPTGNYGYTF
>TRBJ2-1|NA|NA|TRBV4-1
TGCGCCAGCAGCCAACTCGGGTCAATATACAATGAGCAGTTCTTC
CASSQLGSIYNEQFF
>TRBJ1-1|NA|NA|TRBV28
TGTGCCAGCAGTTTGCGGCGATCCATGAACACTGAAGCTTTCTTT
CASSLRRSMNTEAFF
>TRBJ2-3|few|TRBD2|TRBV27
TGTGCCAGCAGAGGGACCGGGAGGGATACGCAGTATTTT
CASRGTGRDTQYF
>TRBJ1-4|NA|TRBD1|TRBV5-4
TGTGCCAGCAGCTTGTCCCCCACAGGGGGGGGTGAAAAACTGTTTTTT
CASSLSPTGGGEKLFF
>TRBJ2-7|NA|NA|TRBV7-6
TGTGCCAGCAGCTTAGCGGAGGTGGGCTACGAGCAGTACTTC
CASSLAEVGYEQYF
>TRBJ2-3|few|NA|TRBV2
TGTGCCGTGGTAACGGGGGACAGCACAGATACGCAGTATTTT
CAVVTGDSTDTQYF
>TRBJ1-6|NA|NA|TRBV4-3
TGCGCCAGCAGCCAAGAAAAGAGGTCACCCCTCCACTTT
CASSQEKRSPLHF
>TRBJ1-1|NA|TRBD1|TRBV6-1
TGTGCCAGCAGACAACAAGGGACAGACAAAGCTTTCTTT
CASRQQGTDKAFF
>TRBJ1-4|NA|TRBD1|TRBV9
TGTGCCAGCAGCTCCCGACAGGGGGTAGCAACTAATGAAAAACTGTTTTTT
CASSSRQGVATNEKLFF
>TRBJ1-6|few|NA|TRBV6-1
TGTGCCAGCAGTGCCCAGGGGACACATAATTCACCCCTCCACTTT
CASSAQGTHNSPLHF
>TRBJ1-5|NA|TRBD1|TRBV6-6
TGTGCCAGCACGGATGGACAGGGGGTCAATCAGCCCCAGCATTTT
CASTDGQGVNQPQHF
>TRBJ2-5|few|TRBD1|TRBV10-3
TGTGCCATCGTCTTGCAGGGGGCACAAGAGACCCAGTACTTC
CAIVLQGAQETQYF